The rows below give T cell receptor beta chains drawn from one sample of a study of T cell changes during pregnancy in multiple sclerosis. The repertoire was sequenced with immunoSEQ multiplex PCR; TCRdb's copy has only in-frame clones and lacks some. The data hold some 87,000 clones, with around 90% observed a single time. The input for sequencing was CD4+ T cells from peripheral blood mononuclear cells, taken before pregnancy. These receptors all come from a female donor with multiple sclerosis, enrolled in a pregnancy study. CDR3s include the opening cysteine and the closing phenylalanine or tryptophan. Fields, in order: V gene, J gene, D gene, clone size, CDR3 DNA, CDR3 protein. The D gene is left open where the match is weak. The size entry is marked missing in some rows and otherwise reads once, few, many or a size class.

>TRBV27|TRBJ2-7|.|.
TGTGCCAGCAGGTCCCGGAGGACGGGAGTCTACGAGCAGTACTTC
CASRSRRTGVYEQYF
>TRBV25-1|TRBJ1-4|.|.
TGTGCCAGCGCCTCTATACAGGGCCCCGAAAAACTGTTTTTT
CASASIQGPEKLFF
>TRBV27|TRBJ1-5|.|.
TGTGCCAGCAGTTTAAGTATGGGGCTCAATCAGCCCCAGCATTTT
CASSLSMGLNQPQHF
>TRBV30|TRBJ2-5|.|.
TGTGCCTGGAGTGGGAGCGGACAAGAGACCCAGTACTTC
CAWSGSGQETQYF
>TRBV30|TRBJ2-2|.|.
TGTGCCTTAATTAAATCGGGGGTCGGGGAGCTGTTTTTT
CALIKSGVGELFF
>TRBV11-2|TRBJ2-7|.|.
TGTGCCAGCAGCTTAGAGGCGGGTGGGTACGAGCAGTACTTC
CASSLEAGGYEQYF
>TRBV11-2|TRBJ2-7|.|.
TGTGCCAGCAGCTTAGCTCTAGCCCTCGGCTCCTACGAGCAGTACTTC
CASSLALALGSYEQYF
>TRBV5-4|TRBJ2-2|.|once
TGTGCCAGCAGCTTGGGGGTGGGAGGGGGAACCGGGGAGCTGTTTTTT
CASSLGVGGGTGELFF
>TRBV5-4|TRBJ1-1|.|.
TGTGCCAGCAGCTTGGGGACGGGAGGAGGAACTGAAGCTTTCTTT
CASSLGTGGGTEAFF
>TRBV6-1|TRBJ1-6|.|.
TGTGCCAGCAGTGAACGCGGCATTTCACCCCTCCACTTT
CASSERGISPLHF
>TRBV18|TRBJ1-2|.|.
TGTGCCAGCTCACCGCTGGGTTCAGGGCCTAACTATGGCTACACCTTC
CASSPLGSGPNYGYTF
>TRBV5-4|TRBJ2-1|TRBD2|.
TGTGCCAGCAGCGCGGCGGCTAGCGGGTATGAAAGGGATGAGCAGTTCTTC
CASSAAASGYERDEQFF
>TRBV4-2|TRBJ2-2|.|.
TGTGCCAGCAGCCCCTCCTTCCGGGACTTAAACACCGGGGAGCTGTTTTTT
CASSPSFRDLNTGELFF
>TRBV2|TRBJ1-2|.|few
TGTGCCAGCTTTAGCGGACGAGTCTATGGCTACACCTTC
CASFSGRVYGYTF
>TRBV9|TRBJ1-1|.|.
TGTGCCAGCAGCCTTGGGCGGGGGAACACTGAAGCTTTCTTT
CASSLGRGNTEAFF
>TRBV7-9|TRBJ2-7|.|few
TGTGCCAGCAGCTTAGCAGAAGGGAGGAACGAGCAGTACTTC
CASSLAEGRNEQYF
>TRBV7-2|TRBJ2-3|TRBD2|.
TGTGCCAGCAGCGCCGGGACTAGGTCCACAGATACGCAGTATTTT
CASSAGTRSTDTQYF
>TRBV7-6|TRBJ2-7|TRBD2|.
TGTGCCAGCAGCTCTCGGACTAGCGGGGGTGACGAGCAGTACTTC
CASSSRTSGGDEQYF